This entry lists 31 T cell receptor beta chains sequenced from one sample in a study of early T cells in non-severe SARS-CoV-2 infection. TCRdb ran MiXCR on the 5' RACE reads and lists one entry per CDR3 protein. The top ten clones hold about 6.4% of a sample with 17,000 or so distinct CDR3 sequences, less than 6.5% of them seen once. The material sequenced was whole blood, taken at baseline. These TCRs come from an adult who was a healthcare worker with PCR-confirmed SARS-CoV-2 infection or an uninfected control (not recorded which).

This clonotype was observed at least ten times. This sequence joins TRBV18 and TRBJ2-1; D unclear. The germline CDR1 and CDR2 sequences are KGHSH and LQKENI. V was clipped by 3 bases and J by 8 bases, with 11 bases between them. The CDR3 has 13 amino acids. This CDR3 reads CASSPTASDEQFF. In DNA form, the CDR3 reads TGTGCCAGCTCACCGACCGCTTCGGATGAGCAGTTCTTC.

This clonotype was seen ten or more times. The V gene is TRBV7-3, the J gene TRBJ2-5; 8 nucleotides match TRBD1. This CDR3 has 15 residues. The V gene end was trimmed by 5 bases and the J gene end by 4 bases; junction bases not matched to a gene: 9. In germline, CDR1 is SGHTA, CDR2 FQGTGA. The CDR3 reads CASSPDGQGLETQYF. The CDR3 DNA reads TGTGCCAGCAGCCCCGACGGACAGGGTTTAGAGACCCAGTACTTC.

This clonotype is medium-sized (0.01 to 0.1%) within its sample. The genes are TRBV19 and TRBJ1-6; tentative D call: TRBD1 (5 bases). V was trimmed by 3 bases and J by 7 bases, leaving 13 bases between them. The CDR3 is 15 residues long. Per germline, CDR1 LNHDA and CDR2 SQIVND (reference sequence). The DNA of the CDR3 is TGTGCCAGTAGTATGGGGCAGGGAAACAATTCACCCCTCCACTTT. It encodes CASSMGQGNNSPLHF.

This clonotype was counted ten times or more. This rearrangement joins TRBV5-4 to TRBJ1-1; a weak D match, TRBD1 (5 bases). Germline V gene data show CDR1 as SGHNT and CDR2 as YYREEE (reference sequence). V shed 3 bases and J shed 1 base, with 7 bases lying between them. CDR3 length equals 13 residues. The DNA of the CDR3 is TGTGCCAGCAGCTCCGGACAGAACACTGAAGCTTTCTTT. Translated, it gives CASSSGQNTEAFF.

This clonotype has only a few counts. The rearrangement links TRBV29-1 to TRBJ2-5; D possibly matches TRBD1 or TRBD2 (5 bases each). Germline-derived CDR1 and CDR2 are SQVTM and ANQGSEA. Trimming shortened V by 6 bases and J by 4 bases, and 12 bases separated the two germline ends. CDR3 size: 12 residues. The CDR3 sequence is CSVDEGLETQYF. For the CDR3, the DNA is TGCAGCGTGGACGAGGGGTTAGAGACCCAGTACTTC.

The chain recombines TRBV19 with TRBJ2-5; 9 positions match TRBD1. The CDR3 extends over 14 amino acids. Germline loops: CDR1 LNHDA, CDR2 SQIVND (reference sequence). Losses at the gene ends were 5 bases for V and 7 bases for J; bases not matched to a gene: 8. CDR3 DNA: TGTGCCAGTAGTGCCGGGACAGGGTCCCGGACCCAGTACTTC. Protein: CASSAGTGSRTQYF.

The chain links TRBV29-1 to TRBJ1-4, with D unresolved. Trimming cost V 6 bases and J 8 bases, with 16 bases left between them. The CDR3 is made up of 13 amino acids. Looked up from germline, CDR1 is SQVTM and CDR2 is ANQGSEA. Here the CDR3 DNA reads TGCAGCGTGGCGATGACCGGTGGCGAAAAACTGTTTTTT. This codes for CSVAMTGGEKLFF. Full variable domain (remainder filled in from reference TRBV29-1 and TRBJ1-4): SAVISQKPSRDICQRGTSLTIQCQVDSQVTMMFWYRQQPGQSLTLIATANQGSEATYESGFVIDKFPISRPNLTFSTLTVSNMSPEDSSIYLCSVAMTGGEKLFFGSGTQLSVL.

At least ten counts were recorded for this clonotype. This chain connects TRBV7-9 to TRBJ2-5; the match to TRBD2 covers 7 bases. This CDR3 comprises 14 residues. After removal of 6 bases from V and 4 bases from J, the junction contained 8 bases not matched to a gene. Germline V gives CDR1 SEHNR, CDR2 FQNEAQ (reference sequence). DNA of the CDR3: TGTGCCAGCAGTTCTCTCGGGGGGAGAGAGACCCAGTACTTC. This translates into CASSSLGGRETQYF.

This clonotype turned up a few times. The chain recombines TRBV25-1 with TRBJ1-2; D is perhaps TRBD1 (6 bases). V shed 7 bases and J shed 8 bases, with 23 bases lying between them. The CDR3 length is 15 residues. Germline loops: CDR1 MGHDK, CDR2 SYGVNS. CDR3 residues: CASTPGHSSLGGYTF. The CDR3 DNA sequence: TGTGCCAGCACGCCGGGACACTCATCCCTGGGAGGCTACACCTTC.

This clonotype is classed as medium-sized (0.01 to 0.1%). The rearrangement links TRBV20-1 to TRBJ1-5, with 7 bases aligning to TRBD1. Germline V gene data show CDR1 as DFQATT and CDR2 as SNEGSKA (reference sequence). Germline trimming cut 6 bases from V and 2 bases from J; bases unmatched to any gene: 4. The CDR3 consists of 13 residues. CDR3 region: CSAGGKGNQPQHF. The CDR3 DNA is TGCAGTGCAGGGGGCAAGGGCAATCAGCCCCAGCATTTT.

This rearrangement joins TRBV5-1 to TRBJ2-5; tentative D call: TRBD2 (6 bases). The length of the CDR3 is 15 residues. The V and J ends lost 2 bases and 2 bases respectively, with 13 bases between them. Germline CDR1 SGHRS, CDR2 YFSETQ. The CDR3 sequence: CASSLGGATQETQYF. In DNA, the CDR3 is TGCGCCAGCAGCTTAGGCGGGGCAACACAAGAGACCCAGTACTTC.

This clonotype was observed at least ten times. The CDR3: CAWKTVYEQYF. CDR3 DNA sequence: TGTGCCTGGAAGACAGTCTACGAGCAGTACTTC. The chain joins TRBV30 to TRBJ2-7, with a weak D call TRBD1 (5 bases). V lost 4 bases and J lost 3, with 7 bases in between. Germline values: CDR1 GTSNPN, CDR2 SVGIG (reference sequence). The length of the CDR3 is 11 residues.

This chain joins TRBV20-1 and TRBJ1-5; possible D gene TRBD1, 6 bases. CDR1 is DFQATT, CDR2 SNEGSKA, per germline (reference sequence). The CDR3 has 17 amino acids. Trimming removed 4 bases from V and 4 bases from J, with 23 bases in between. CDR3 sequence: CSAMKPTGPGSNQPQHF. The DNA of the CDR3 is TGCAGTGCTATGAAACCTACAGGGCCTGGGAGTAATCAGCCCCAGCATTTT.

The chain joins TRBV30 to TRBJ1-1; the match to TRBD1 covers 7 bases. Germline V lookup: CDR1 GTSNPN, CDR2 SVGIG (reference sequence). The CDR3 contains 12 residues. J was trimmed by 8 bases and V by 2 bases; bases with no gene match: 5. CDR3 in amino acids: CAWSMDRQEAFF. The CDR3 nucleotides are TGTGCCTGGAGTATGGACAGGCAAGAAGCTTTCTTT. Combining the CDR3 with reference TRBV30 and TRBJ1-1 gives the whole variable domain SQTIHQWPATLVQPVGSPLSLECTVEGTSNPNLYWYRQAAGRGLQLLFYSVGIGQISSEVPQNLSASRPQDRQFILSSKKLLLSDSGFYLCAWSMDRQEAFFGQGTRLTVV.

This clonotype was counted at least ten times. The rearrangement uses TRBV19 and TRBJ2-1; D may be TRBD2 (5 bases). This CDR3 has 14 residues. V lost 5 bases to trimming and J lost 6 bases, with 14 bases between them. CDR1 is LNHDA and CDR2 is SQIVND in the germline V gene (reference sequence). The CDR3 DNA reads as TGTGCCAGTAGTGGCCCTGGAGGTCCCAATGAGCAGTTCTTC. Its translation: CASSGPGGPNEQFF.

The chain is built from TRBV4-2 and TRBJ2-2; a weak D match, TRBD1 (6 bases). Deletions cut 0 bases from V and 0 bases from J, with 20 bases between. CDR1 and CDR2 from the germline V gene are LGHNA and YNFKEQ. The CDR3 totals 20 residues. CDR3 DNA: TGTGCCAGCAGCCAAGACGCCCTCCCTATTGGGGGCGCGAACACCGGGGAGCTGTTTTTT. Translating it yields CASSQDALPIGGANTGELFF.

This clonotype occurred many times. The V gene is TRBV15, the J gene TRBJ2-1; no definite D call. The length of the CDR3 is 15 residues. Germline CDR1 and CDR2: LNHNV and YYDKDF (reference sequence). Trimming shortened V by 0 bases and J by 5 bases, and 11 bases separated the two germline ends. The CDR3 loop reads CATSRDIASNNEQFF. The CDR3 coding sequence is TGTGCCACCAGCAGAGATATTGCGTCGAACAATGAGCAGTTCTTC.

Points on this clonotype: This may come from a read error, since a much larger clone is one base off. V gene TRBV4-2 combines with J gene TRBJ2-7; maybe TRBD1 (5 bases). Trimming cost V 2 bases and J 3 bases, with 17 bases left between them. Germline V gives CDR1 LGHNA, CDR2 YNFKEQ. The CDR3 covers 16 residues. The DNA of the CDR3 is TGTGCCAGCAGCCAAAGGGCGGCTCCCAGGGTCTACGAGCAGTACTTC. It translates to CASSQRAAPRVYEQYF.

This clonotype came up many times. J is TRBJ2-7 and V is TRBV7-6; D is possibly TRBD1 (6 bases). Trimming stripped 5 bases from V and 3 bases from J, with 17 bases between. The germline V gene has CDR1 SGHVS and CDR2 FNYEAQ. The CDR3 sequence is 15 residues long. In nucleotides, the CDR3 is TGTGCCAGCAGCGAACAGGGTCGTGCAAACTACGAGCAGTACTTC. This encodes CASSEQGRANYEQYF. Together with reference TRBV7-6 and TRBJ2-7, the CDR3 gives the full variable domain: GAGVSQSPRYKVTKRGQDVALRCDPISGHVSLYWYRQALGQGPEFLTYFNYEAQQDKSGLPNDRFSAERPEGSISTLTIQRTEQRDSAMYRCASSEQGRANYEQYFGPGTRLTVT.

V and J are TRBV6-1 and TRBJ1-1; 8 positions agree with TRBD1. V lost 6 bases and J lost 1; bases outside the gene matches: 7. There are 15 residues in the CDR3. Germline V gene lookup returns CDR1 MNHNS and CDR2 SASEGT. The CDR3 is CASSFKTGANTEAFF. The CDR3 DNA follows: TGTGCCAGCAGCTTTAAGACAGGGGCGAACACTGAAGCTTTCTTT.

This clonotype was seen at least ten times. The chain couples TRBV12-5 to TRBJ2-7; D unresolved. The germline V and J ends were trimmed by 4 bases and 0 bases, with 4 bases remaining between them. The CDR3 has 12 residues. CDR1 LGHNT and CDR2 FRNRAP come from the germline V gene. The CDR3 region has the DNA TGTGCTAGTGGTTCCATCTCCTACGAGCAGTACTTC. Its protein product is CASGSISYEQYF.

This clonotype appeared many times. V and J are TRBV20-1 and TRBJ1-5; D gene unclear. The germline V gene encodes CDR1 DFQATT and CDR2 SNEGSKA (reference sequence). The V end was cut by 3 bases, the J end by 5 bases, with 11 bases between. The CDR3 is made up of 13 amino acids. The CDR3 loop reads CSARVGLDQPQHF. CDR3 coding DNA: TGCAGTGCTAGGGTAGGATTAGATCAGCCCCAGCATTTT.

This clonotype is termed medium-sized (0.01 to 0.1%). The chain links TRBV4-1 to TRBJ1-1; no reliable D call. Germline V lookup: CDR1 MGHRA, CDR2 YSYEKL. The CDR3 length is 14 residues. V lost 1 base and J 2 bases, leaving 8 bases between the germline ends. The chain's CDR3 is CASSQGDENTEAFF. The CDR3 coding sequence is TGCGCCAGCAGCCAAGGGGATGAAAACACTGAAGCTTTCTTT.

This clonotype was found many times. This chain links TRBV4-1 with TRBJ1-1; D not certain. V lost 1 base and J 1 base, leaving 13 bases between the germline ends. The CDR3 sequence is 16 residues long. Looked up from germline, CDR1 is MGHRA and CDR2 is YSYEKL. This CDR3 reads CASSQGSQTWNTEAFF. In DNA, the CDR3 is TGCGCCAGCAGCCAAGGGAGCCAAACGTGGAACACTGAAGCTTTCTTT.

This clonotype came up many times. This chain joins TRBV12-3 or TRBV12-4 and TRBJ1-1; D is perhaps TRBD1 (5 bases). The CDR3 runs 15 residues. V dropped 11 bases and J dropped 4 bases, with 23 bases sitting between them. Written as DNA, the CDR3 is TGTGCCTGCCTATCCCCCTCCAGGGCGCGCACTGAAGCTTTCTTT. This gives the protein CACLSPSRARTEAFF.

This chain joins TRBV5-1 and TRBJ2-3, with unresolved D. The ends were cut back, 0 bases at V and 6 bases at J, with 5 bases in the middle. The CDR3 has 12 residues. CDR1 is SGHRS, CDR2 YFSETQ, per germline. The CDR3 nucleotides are TGCGCCAGCAGCTTGGTAGGCGATACGCAGTATTTT. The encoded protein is CASSLVGDTQYF.

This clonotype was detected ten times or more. The CDR3 loop is CASSLVKETQYF. In DNA form, the CDR3 reads TGTGCCAGCAGCTTAGTGAAAGAGACCCAGTACTTC. This chain connects TRBV11-2 to TRBJ2-5; D not certain. V shed 1 base and J shed 3 bases, with 3 bases lying between them. The CDR3 extends over 12 amino acids. Germline V gives CDR1 SGHAT, CDR2 FQNNGV.

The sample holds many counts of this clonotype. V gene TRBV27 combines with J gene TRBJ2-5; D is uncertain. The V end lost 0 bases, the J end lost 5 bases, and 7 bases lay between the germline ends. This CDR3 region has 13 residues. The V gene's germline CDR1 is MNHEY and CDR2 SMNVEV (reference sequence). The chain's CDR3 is CASSLSLWETQYF. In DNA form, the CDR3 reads TGTGCCAGCAGTTTATCTTTGTGGGAGACCCAGTACTTC.

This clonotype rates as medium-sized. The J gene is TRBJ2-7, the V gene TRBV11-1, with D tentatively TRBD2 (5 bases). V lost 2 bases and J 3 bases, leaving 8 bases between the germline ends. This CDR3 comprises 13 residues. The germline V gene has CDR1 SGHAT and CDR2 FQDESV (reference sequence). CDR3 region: CASSLSEGYEQYF. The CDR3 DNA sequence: TGTGCCAGCAGCTTATCCGAGGGCTACGAGCAGTACTTC.

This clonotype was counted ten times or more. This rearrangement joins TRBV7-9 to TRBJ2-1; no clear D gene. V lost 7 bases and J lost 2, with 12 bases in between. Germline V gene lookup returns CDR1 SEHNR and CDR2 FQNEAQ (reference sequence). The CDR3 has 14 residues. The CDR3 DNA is TGTGCCAGCACCTCCGTTGGGCCCTACAATGAGCAGTTCTTC. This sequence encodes CASTSVGPYNEQFF.

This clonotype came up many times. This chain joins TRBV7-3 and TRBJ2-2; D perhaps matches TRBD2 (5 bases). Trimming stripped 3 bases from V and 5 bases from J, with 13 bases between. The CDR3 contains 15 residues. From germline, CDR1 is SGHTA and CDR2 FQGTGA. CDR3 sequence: CASSLSGKGTGELFF. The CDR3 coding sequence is TGTGCCAGCAGCTTGAGCGGTAAAGGGACCGGGGAGCTGTTTTTT.